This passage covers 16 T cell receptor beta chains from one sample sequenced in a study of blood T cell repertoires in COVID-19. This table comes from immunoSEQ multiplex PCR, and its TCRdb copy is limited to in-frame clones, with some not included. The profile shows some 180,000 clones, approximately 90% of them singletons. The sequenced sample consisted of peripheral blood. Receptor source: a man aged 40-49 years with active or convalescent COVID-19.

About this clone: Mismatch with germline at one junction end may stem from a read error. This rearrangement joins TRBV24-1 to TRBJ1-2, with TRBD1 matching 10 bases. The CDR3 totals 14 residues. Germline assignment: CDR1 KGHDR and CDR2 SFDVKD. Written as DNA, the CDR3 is TGTGCCACCAGTGGGACAGGGGGACGTTTAGATTACAACTTC. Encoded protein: CATSGTGGRLDYNF.

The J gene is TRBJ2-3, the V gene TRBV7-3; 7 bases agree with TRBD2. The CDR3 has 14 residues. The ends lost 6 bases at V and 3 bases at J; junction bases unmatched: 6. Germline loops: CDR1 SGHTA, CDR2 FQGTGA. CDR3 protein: CASRPAGLTDTQYF. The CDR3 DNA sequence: TGTGCCAGCAGGCCAGCGGGGTTGACAGATACGCAGTATTTT.

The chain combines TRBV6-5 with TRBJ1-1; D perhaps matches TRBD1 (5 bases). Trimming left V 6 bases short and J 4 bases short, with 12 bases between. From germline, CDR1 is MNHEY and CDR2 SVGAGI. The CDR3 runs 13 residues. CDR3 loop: CASRPDRLTEAFF. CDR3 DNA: TGTGCCAGCAGACCCGACAGACTCACTGAAGCTTTCTTT.

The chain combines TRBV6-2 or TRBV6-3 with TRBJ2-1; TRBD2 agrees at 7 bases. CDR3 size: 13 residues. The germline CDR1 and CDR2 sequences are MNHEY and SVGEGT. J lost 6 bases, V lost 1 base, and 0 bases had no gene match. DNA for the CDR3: TGTGCCAGCAGTTACTGGGGGGGCAATGAGCAGTTCTTC. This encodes CASSYWGGNEQFF.

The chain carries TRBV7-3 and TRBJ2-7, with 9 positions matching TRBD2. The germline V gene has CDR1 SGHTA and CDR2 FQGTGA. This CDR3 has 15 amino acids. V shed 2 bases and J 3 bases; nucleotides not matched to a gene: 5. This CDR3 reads CASSLLAGNIYEQYF. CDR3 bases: TGTGCCAGCAGCTTACTAGCGGGGAATATCTACGAGCAGTACTTC. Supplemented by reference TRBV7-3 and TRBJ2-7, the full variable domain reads GAGVSQTPSNKVTEKGKYVELRCDPISGHTALYWYRQSLGQGPEFLIYFQGTGAADDSGLPNDRFFAVRPEGSVSTLKIQRTERGDSAVYLCASSLLAGNIYEQYFGPGTRLTVT.

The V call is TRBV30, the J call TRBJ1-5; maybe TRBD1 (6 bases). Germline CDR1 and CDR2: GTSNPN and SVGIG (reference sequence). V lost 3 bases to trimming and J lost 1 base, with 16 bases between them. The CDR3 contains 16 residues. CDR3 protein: CAWSQAGTTSNQPQHF. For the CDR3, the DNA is TGTGCCTGGAGCCAAGCCGGGACAACGAGCAATCAGCCCCAGCATTTT.

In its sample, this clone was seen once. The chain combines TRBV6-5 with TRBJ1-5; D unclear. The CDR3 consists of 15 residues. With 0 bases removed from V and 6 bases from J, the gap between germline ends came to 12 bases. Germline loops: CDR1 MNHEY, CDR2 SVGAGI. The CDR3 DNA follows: TGTGCCAGCAGTTACTCGAGCGTGTCTGCTCAGCCCCAGCATTTT. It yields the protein CASSYSSVSAQPQHF.

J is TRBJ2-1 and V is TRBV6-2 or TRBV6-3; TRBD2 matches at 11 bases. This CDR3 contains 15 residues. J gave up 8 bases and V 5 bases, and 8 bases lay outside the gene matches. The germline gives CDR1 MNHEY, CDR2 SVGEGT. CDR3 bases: TGTGCCAGCAGTCCCCTACTAGCGGGGGTCCATGAGCAGTTCTTC. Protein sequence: CASSPLLAGVHEQFF.

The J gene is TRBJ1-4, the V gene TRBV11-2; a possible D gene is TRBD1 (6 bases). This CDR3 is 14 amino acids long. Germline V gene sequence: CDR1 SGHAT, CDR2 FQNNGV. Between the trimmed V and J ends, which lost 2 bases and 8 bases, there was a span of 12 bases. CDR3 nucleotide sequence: TGTGCCAGCAGCTTAACGCAAACAGGGGAAAAACTGTTTTTT. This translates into CASSLTQTGEKLFF.

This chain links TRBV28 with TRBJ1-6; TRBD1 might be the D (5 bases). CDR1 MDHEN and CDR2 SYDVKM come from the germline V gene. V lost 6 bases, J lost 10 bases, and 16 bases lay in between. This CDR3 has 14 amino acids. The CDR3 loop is CASRGRGGSSPLHF. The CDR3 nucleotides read TGTGCCAGCAGGGGAAGGGGTGGTAGCTCACCCCTCCACTTT.

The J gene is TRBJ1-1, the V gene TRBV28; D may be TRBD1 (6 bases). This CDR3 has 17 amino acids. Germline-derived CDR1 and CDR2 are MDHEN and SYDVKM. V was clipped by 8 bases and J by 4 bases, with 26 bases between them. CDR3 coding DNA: TGTGCCAGCGCCAAATACCGATTACAGGGCGGTGGCACTGAAGCTTTCTTT. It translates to CASAKYRLQGGGTEAFF.

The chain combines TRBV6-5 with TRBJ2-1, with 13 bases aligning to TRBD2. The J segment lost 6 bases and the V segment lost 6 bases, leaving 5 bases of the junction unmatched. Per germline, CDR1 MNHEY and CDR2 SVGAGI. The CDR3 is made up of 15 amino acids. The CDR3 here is CASSRGLAGVNEQFF. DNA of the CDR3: TGTGCCAGCAGCCGTGGACTAGCGGGGGTCAATGAGCAGTTCTTC.

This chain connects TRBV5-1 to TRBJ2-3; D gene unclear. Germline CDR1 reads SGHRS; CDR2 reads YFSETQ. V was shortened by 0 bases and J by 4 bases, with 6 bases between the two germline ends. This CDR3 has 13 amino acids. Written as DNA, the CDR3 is TGCGCCAGCAGCTTGGTCCTTTCAGATACGCAGTATTTT. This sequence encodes CASSLVLSDTQYF.

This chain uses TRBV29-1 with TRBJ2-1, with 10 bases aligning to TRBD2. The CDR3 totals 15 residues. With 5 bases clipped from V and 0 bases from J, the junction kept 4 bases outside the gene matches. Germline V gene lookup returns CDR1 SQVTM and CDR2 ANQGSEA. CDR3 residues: CSVFLAGGSYNEQFF. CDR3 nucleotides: TGCAGCGTTTTCTTAGCGGGAGGCTCCTACAATGAGCAGTTCTTC.

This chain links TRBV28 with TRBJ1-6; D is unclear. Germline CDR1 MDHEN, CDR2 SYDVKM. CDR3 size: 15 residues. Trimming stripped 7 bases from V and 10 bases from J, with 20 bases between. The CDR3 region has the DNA TGTGCCAGCACCCAAAGGCAGGAGGTAGGGTCACCCCTCCACTTT. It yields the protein CASTQRQEVGSPLHF.

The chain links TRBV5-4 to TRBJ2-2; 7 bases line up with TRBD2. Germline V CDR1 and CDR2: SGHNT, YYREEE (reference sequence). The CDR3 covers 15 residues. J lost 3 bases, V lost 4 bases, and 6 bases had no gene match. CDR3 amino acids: CASSARLADTGELFF. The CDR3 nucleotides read TGTGCCAGCAGCGCCAGACTAGCAGACACCGGGGAGCTGTTTTTT.